One T cell receptor beta chain is described in this entry. Combining a sample-barcoded 5' primer with a J-beta primer mix, a second PCR ran for roughly 7 to 11 cycles. Each CDR3 protein is one row after TCRdb ran MiXCR on the 5' RACE reads. Of over 1,300,000 distinct CDR3 sequences detected, approximately 60% appear once; the ten largest clones hold 6.5% to 8.5%. This sample is drawn from a study of blood T cells in healthy people across ages. This CDR3 is built from 14 residues. CDR1 and CDR2 (germline): MNHEY, SMNVEV (reference sequence). The ends were cut back, 4 bases at V and 2 bases at J, with 10 bases in the middle.

Sequencing was done on a sample of blood. The J gene is TRBJ2-3, the V gene TRBV27; D unclear. This receptor was identified in a young man in good health. The CDR3: CASSSQPITDTQYF. The CDR3 region has the DNA TGTGCCAGCAGTTCCCAGCCGATCACAGATACGCAGTATTTT.